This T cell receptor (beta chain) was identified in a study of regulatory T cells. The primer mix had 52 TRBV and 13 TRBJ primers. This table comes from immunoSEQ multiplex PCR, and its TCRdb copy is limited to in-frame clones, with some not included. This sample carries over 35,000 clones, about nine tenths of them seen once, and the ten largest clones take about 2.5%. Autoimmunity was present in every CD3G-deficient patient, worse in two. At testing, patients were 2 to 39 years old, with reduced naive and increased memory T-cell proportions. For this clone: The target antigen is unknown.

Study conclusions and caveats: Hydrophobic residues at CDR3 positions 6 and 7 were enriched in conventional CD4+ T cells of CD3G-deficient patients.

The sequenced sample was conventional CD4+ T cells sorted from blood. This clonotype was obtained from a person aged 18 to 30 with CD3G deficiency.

CDR3: CASSPRTSTAEQFF. Written as DNA, the CDR3 is TGCGCCAGCAGCCCAAGGACTAGCACCGCTGAGCAGTTCTTC. The chain links TRBV5-1 to TRBJ2-1; 8 nucleotides agree with TRBD2. Germline CDR1 is SGHRS and CDR2 is YFSETQ. The junction had 9 bases not matched to a gene; V was cut back by 4 bases and J by 9 bases. The CDR3 covers 14 residues. Complete variable domain (other parts from reference TRBV5-1 and TRBJ2-1): KAGVTQTPRYLIKTRGQQVTLSCSPISGHRSVSWYQQTPGQGLQFLFEYFSETQRNKGNFPGRFSGRQFSNSRSEMNVSTLELGDSALYLCASSPRTSTAEQFFGPGTRLTVL.